This TCR beta chain was documented in a study of technical replicates of blood from a handful of donors. This table comes from immunoSEQ multiplex PCR, and its TCRdb copy is limited to in-frame clones, with some not included. Counted here are fewer than 70,000 clones, 75% to 90% occurring once; the ten biggest clones make up about 5%. The ends were cut back, 5 bases at V and 5 bases at J, with 12 bases in the middle. CDR1 and CDR2 (germline): SGHNT, YENEEA. This CDR3 is 13 amino acids long. The sequence was collected from a human donor in good health. Some clones in this sample may be carry-over from other donors' samples. Sequenced sample: PBMCs. This chain uses TRBV11-3 with TRBJ2-5, with D perhaps matching TRBD2 (5 bases). The CDR3 reads CASSPSEAETQYF. For the CDR3, the DNA is TGTGCCAGCAGCCCTTCGGAGGCCGAGACCCAGTACTTC.